A single sample is the source of the 7 T cell receptor beta chains below, sequenced in a study of cytomegalovirus exposure and HLA in healthy donors. 13 Jbeta primers and 60 Vbeta primers were used for the PCR. Sequencing was performed with immunoSEQ multiplex PCR; in TCRdb, only in-frame clones are kept and a portion is missing. Here the sample spans over 150,000 clones, more than 75% being singletons. The sequenced sample consisted of PBMCs. The receptors come from a man aged 25 to 40 in good health and CMV-seropositive.

This sequence joins TRBV19 and TRBJ2-4; D is uncertain. The germline gives CDR1 LNHDA, CDR2 SQIVND (reference sequence). The CDR3 spans 14 residues. Trimming took off 3 bases at V and 0 bases at J, with 6 bases between the two ends. As DNA, the CDR3 is TGTGCCAGTAGTATGTTAGCAGCCAAAAACATTCAGTACTTC. This codes for CASSMLAAKNIQYF.

The V gene is TRBV5-1, the J gene TRBJ2-1; 7 positions agree with TRBD1. The germline CDR1 and CDR2 sequences are SGHRS and YFSETQ. Trimming took 0 bases from V and 8 from J; bases not matched to a gene: 5. This CDR3 contains 14 residues. CDR3 protein: CASSLGTGGDEQFF. CDR3 nucleotides: TGCGCCAGCAGCTTGGGGACAGGTGGAGATGAGCAGTTCTTC. Using reference TRBV5-1 and TRBJ2-1 for the parts outside the CDR3, the full variable domain is KAGVTQTPRYLIKTRGQQVTLSCSPISGHRSVSWYQQTPGQGLQFLFEYFSETQRNKGNFPGRFSGRQFSNSRSEMNVSTLELGDSALYLCASSLGTGGDEQFFGPGTRLTVL.

The rearrangement links TRBV21-1 to TRBJ1-2. TRBV21-1 is a pseudogene segment. The CDR3 totals 16 residues. The CDR3 loop is CASSKGPDLINYGYTF. The CDR3 DNA reads TGTGCCAGCAGCAAAGGACCGGACTTGATAAACTATGGCTACACCTTC.

The chain couples TRBV6-6 to TRBJ1-3, with 8 nucleotides matching TRBD1. Trimming cost V 5 bases and J 2 bases; bases outside gene matches: 8. Germline V lookup: CDR1 MNHNY, CDR2 SVGAGI (reference sequence). The CDR3 extends over 16 amino acids. The CDR3 loop is CASSKWTGSTGNTIYF. The DNA of the CDR3 is TGTGCCAGCAGTAAATGGACAGGGTCCACTGGAAACACCATATATTTT.

J is TRBJ2-5 and V is TRBV9, with TRBD2 matching 8 bases. CDR3 length: 16 amino acids. V was pared by 0 bases and J by 5 bases, with 9 bases of the junction left unmatched. CDR1 and CDR2 (germline): SGDLS, YYNGEE. The CDR3 nucleotides are TGTGCCAGCAGCGTAGGAGTCGGGAGGGCCGCGGAGACCCAGTACTTC. It yields the protein CASSVGVGRAAETQYF. Using reference TRBV9 and TRBJ2-5 for the parts outside the CDR3, the full variable domain is DSGVTQTPKHLITATGQRVTLRCSPRSGDLSVYWYQQSLDQGLQFLIQYYNGEERAKGNILERFSAQQFPDLHSELNLSSLELGDSALYFCASSVGVGRAAETQYFGPGTRLLVL.

Points on this clone: In the same sample, other DNA sequences code for this CDR3. The chain combines TRBV7-2 with TRBJ1-5; D is uncertain. V lost 2 bases and J lost 3, with 5 bases in between. This CDR3 is 13 amino acids long. Germline V gives CDR1 SGHTA, CDR2 FQGNSA. CDR3 DNA: TGTGCCAGCAGCTTATCGTCCAATCAGCCCCAGCATTTT. It encodes CASSLSSNQPQHF.

This clone appeared many times. This chain joins TRBV27 and TRBJ2-7; 8 bases agree with TRBD1. The CDR3 extends over 14 amino acids. With 6 bases clipped from V and 4 bases from J, the junction kept 8 bases outside the gene matches. Germline V CDR1 and CDR2: MNHEY, SMNVEV (reference sequence). DNA for the CDR3: TGTGCCAGCAGGAGGACAGGGATAGAGTACGAGCAGTACTTC. Amino acid sequence: CASRRTGIEYEQYF.